One and the same sample provided the 28 T cell receptor beta chains below, sequenced in a study of blood T cells in healthy people across ages. Sample-barcoded 5' priming and a J-beta primer mix drove a second PCR of about 7 to 12 cycles. MiXCR was run by TCRdb on the 5' RACE reads, yielding one entry per CDR3 protein. The sample lists fewer than 950,000 distinct CDR3 sequences, roughly 53% seen once, with approximately 40% in the top ten. The specimen sequenced was blood. These receptors came from a man older than 75 in good health.

This sequence joins TRBV18 and TRBJ2-7; D is possibly TRBD2 (5 bases). The germline V and J ends were trimmed by 2 bases and 7 bases, with 18 bases remaining between them. The germline CDR1 and CDR2 sequences are KGHSH and LQKENI. The CDR3 extends over 15 amino acids. For the CDR3, the DNA is TGTGCCAGCTCACCAAGTAGCGCCCCTGCAGTGGAGCAGTACTTC. It codes for CASSPSSAPAVEQYF.

This clonotype was counted between two and nine times. The genes are TRBV29-1 and TRBJ1-4; no clear D. V lost 7 bases, J lost 11 bases, and 17 bases lay in between. CDR3 length: 12 amino acids. Per the germline V gene, CDR1 is SQVTM and CDR2 is ANQGSEA. The CDR3, as DNA: TGCAGCGGAATGGGTGATCTGGAGAAACTGTTTTTT. This translates into CSGMGDLEKLFF.

The V and J genes are TRBV29-1 and TRBJ2-7; tentatively, D is TRBD2 (5 bases). The CDR3 spans 12 residues. CDR1 and CDR2 (germline): SQVTM, ANQGSEA. V was trimmed by 6 bases and J by 2 bases, leaving 11 bases between them. The CDR3 coding sequence is TGCAGCGTGGAGGAAGAGACCTACGAGCAGTACTTC. It codes for CSVEEETYEQYF.

The V call is TRBV29-1, the J call TRBJ1-2, with a weak D call TRBD1 (6 bases). The CDR3 contains 11 residues. Trimming stripped 6 bases from V and 8 bases from J, with 13 bases between. The V gene's germline CDR1 is SQVTM and CDR2 ANQGSEA. CDR3 sequence: CSVMTGKGYTF. Written as DNA, the CDR3 is TGCAGCGTGATGACAGGCAAGGGCTACACCTTC.

The V call is TRBV7-2, the J call TRBJ2-4, with D unresolved. This CDR3 comprises 14 residues. V shed 5 bases and J shed 4 bases, with 12 bases lying between them. Germline values: CDR1 SGHTA, CDR2 FQGNSA. The CDR3 spells CASSLDGIKNIQYF. In DNA form, the CDR3 reads TGTGCCAGCAGCCTTGATGGAATTAAAAACATTCAGTACTTC.

V usage is TRBV7-9 and J usage is TRBJ1-6; D possibly corresponds to TRBD1 (5 bases). Germline CDR1 and CDR2: SEHNR and FQNEAQ (reference sequence). V was shortened by 0 bases and J by 5 bases, with 11 bases between the two germline ends. This CDR3 comprises 16 residues. The CDR3 loop reads CASSLAGRQNNSPLHF. The CDR3 nucleotides are TGTGCCAGCAGCTTAGCGGGGCGGCAGAATAATTCACCCCTCCACTTT.

V usage is TRBV5-1 and J usage is TRBJ2-2; the match to TRBD2 covers 9 bases. From germline, CDR1 is SGHRS and CDR2 YFSETQ. V lost 5 bases and J lost 6; bases outside the gene matches: 5. CDR3 length: 14 amino acids. The CDR3 coding sequence is TGCGCCAGCAGTCTGGCGGGAGGGGCCGGGGAGCTGTTTTTT. Protein product: CASSLAGGAGELFF.

The chain carries TRBV20-1 and TRBJ1-2, with D possibly matching TRBD1 (5 bases). CDR1 and CDR2 from the germline V gene are DFQATT and SNEGSKA (reference sequence). The CDR3 extends over 16 amino acids. The V and J ends lost 1 base and 1 base respectively, with 16 bases between them. CDR3 DNA: TGCAGTGCTAGAGGGGGGAGGGCACGAGATAACTATGGCTACACCTTC. Its translation: CSARGGRARDNYGYTF.

V gene TRBV10-3 combines with J gene TRBJ1-2, with 10 bases identical to TRBD1. Trimming at V came to 2 bases and at J to 6 bases, leaving 9 bases not matched to a gene. Germline lookup yields CDR1 ENHRY and CDR2 SYGVKD. CDR3 length equals 16 residues. The chain's CDR3 is CAISEEGTGVSDGYTF. The DNA of the CDR3 is TGTGCCATCAGTGAGGAAGGGACAGGGGTTTCGGATGGCTACACCTTC.

This clonotype was counted a few times. The rearrangement links TRBV18 to TRBJ2-1, with D perhaps matching TRBD2 (5 bases). The CDR3 is 14 amino acids. Germline V gene data show CDR1 as KGHSH and CDR2 as LQKENI. Trimming took off 3 bases at V and 5 bases at J, with 11 bases between the two ends. The CDR3 nucleotides read TGTGCCAGCTCACCTAGGGAGAGGGACAATGAGCAGTTCTTC. Translated, it gives CASSPRERDNEQFF.

This chain links TRBV20-1 with TRBJ1-5; 10 nucleotides align to TRBD1. The germline CDR1 and CDR2 sequences are DFQATT and SNEGSKA (reference sequence). Trimming at V came to 5 bases and at J to 10 bases, leaving 23 bases not matched to a gene. The CDR3 covers 18 residues. CDR3 in amino acids: CSARTSPGTGAPNRPQHF. The CDR3 DNA is TGCAGTGCTCGAACATCCCCGGGGACAGGGGCCCCCAATAGACCCCAGCATTTT.

The chain recombines TRBV7-2 with TRBJ2-3; 7 bases fit TRBD1. CDR1 and CDR2 from the germline V gene are SGHTA and FQGNSA. Germline trimming cut 5 bases from V and 14 bases from J; bases unmatched to any gene: 16. The CDR3 contains 14 residues. This chain's CDR3 is CASSPGQGERDAYF. The CDR3 DNA reads as TGTGCCAGCAGCCCCGGGCAGGGGGAAAGAGACGCGTATTTT. Variable domain in full (rest from reference TRBV7-2 and TRBJ2-3): GAGVSQSPSNKVTEKGKDVELRCDPISGHTALYWYRQSLGQGLEFLIYFQGNSAPDKSGLPSDRFSAERTGGSVSTLTIQRTQQEDSAVYLCASSPGQGERDAYFGPGTRLTVL.

Only a few counts were recorded for this clonotype. This sequence joins TRBV27 and TRBJ2-4; the D gene is possibly TRBD2 (5 bases). Near its end, the DNA agrees better with TRBJ2-7, so the J call may be wrong. Germline CDR1 MNHEY, CDR2 SMNVEV (reference sequence). This CDR3 has 12 residues. The CDR3 DNA reads as TGTGCCAGCCAGGACTCCTTCGACGAGCAGTACTTC. Translated, it gives CASQDSFDEQYF.

Regarding this clonotype: The junction shows a germline mismatch at one end, possibly a read error. The CDR3 nucleotides are TGTACCAGCAGCGTAGCGGGGGCTGGGGCCAACGTCCTGACTTTC. Its translation: CTSSVAGAGANVLTF. The rearrangement links TRBV9 to TRBJ2-6; 9 bases align to TRBD2. The germline gives CDR1 SGDLS, CDR2 YYNGEE. CDR3 size: 15 residues.

This rearrangement joins TRBV29-1 to TRBJ2-1, with 8 bases that match TRBD2. J lost 8 bases, V lost 3 bases, and 15 bases had no gene match. CDR3 length: 16 residues. Germline lookup yields CDR1 SQVTM and CDR2 ANQGSEA. CDR3 sequence (DNA): TGCAGCGTTGACCCCGCGCTAGCGGGTGTAGGCCATGAGCAGTTCTTC. Its translation: CSVDPALAGVGHEQFF.

This chain joins TRBV3-1 and TRBJ2-4; D remains ambiguous. The end of the DNA fits TRBJ2-5 better, so the J call may be wrong. Germline assignment: CDR1 LGHDT and CDR2 YNNKEL (reference sequence). CDR3 length equals 13 residues. CDR3 DNA: TGTGCCAGCAGACAACACGGGCAGGAGACCCAGTACTTC. This gives the protein CASRQHGQETQYF.

V is TRBV5-1 and J is TRBJ2-4, with TRBD1 matching 8 bases. The J call may be wrong; the DNA end is better matched by TRBJ2-7. The CDR3 totals 17 residues. Looked up from germline, CDR1 is SGHRS and CDR2 is YFSETQ. The CDR3 bases are TGCGCCAGCAGCTTGGGGGTACAGGGGGACGTCACCTACGAGCAGTACTTC. Translated, it gives CASSLGVQGDVTYEQYF.

Ten or more counts support this clonotype. V is TRBV29-1 and J is TRBJ2-5; weak D call: TRBD2 (6 bases). From germline, CDR1 is SQVTM and CDR2 ANQGSEA. Trimming cost V 8 bases and J 5 bases, with 15 bases left between them. CDR3 size: 12 residues. The CDR3 loop is CSFYYSGETQYF. As DNA, the CDR3 is TGCAGCTTTTACTACAGCGGGGAGACCCAGTACTTC.

V and J are TRBV9 and TRBJ2-3, with D possibly TRBD2 on 5 matching bases. V was clipped by 4 bases and J by 2 bases, with 11 bases between them. The CDR3 is 14 residues long. Germline CDR1 reads SGDLS; CDR2 reads YYNGEE. In DNA, the CDR3 is TGTGCCAGCAGCCCCCGGGATTACACAGATACGCAGTATTTT. It specifies CASSPRDYTDTQYF.

This chain uses TRBV20-1 with TRBJ2-7; D perhaps matches TRBD2 (5 bases). The CDR3 sequence is 15 residues long. Per the germline V gene, CDR1 is DFQATT and CDR2 is SNEGSKA (reference sequence). V lost 2 bases and J 2 bases, leaving 16 bases between the germline ends. This chain's CDR3 is CSARNPGKLTYEQYF. The CDR3 region has the DNA TGCAGTGCTAGAAACCCCGGGAAACTAACCTACGAGCAGTACTTC.

This clonotype was seen just once. Germline and junction disagree at one end, which may indicate a read error. CDR3 nucleotides: TGCGCCTGGAGCGGGAGTGATATTTACAATGAGCAGTACTTC. It encodes CAWSGSDIYNEQYF. J is TRBJ2-1 and V is TRBV30; 8 bases align to TRBD2. Judging by the DNA end, TRBJ2-7 fits better; the J call may be wrong. The CDR3 runs 14 residues. Germline loops: CDR1 GTSNPN, CDR2 SVGIG (reference sequence).

J is TRBJ1-1 and V is TRBV6-5; TRBD1 is a possible D gene (5 bases). The length of the CDR3 is 15 residues. Trimming removed 6 bases at V and 7 bases at J, with 21 bases between. Per germline, CDR1 MNHEY and CDR2 SVGAGI. Here the CDR3 DNA reads TGTGCCAGCAGGGAAGTAGCGAGGGGTAATCTTGAAGCTTTCTTT. It encodes CASREVARGNLEAFF.

The CDR3 reads CASSLGREGAYEQYF. CDR3 coding DNA: TGTGCCAGCAGCTTAGGGCGGGAGGGGGCCTACGAGCAGTACTTC. V and J are TRBV7-2 and TRBJ2-7; 9 nucleotides agree with TRBD2. The germline CDR1 and CDR2 sequences are SGHTA and FQGNSA. The CDR3 is made up of 15 amino acids. Trimming at V came to 1 base and at J to 2 bases, leaving 3 bases not matched to a gene.

The chain recombines TRBV20-1 with TRBJ2-7; 9 nucleotides align to TRBD1. The CDR3 spans 14 residues. V trimming: 6 bases; J trimming: 4 bases; junction bases outside the gene matches: 10. CDR1 DFQATT and CDR2 SNEGSKA come from the germline V gene (reference sequence). The CDR3 spells CSASKQGASYEQYF. The CDR3 DNA reads as TGCAGTGCGTCAAAACAGGGGGCATCTTACGAGCAGTACTTC.

Points on this clonotype: One end of the junction fails to match germline, which may point to a read error. V is TRBV25-1 and J is TRBJ2-3; D gene unclear. The CDR3 is 17 amino acids. Germline V gene sequence: CDR1 MGHDK, CDR2 SYGVNS. The CDR3 reads CASSPPAHSSEHRYAYF. CDR3 sequence (DNA): TGCGCCAGCAGTCCCCCTGCCCACAGCTCTGAGCACAGATACGCGTATTTT.

This clonotype was observed a single time. This rearrangement joins TRBV18 to TRBJ2-7, with 8 positions matching TRBD1. This CDR3 contains 16 residues. Germline V gene lookup returns CDR1 KGHSH and CDR2 LQKENI. The J segment lost 0 bases and the V segment lost 2 bases, leaving 6 bases of the junction unmatched. The CDR3, as DNA: TGTGCCAGCTCACCAAACCGGGACAGGCCCTCCTACGAGCAGTACTTC. Translation: CASSPNRDRPSYEQYF.

The genes are TRBV3-1 and TRBJ1-2; D is uncertain. The CDR3 contains 15 residues. Trimming left V 2 bases short and J 5 bases short, with 15 bases between. CDR1 is LGHDT and CDR2 is YNNKEL in the germline V gene (reference sequence). The CDR3 sequence is CASSQRGSLGYGYTF. The CDR3 nucleotides read TGTGCCAGCAGCCAACGAGGTAGCTTGGGTTATGGCTACACCTTC. Full variable domain (remainder filled in from reference TRBV3-1 and TRBJ1-2): DTAVSQTPKYLVTQMGNDKSIKCEQNLGHDTMYWYKQDSKKFLKIMFSYNNKELIINETVPNRFSPKSPDKAHLNLHINSLELGDSAVYFCASSQRGSLGYGYTFGSGTRLTVV.

The chain links TRBV29-1 to TRBJ2-5, with D perhaps TRBD1 or TRBD2 (5 bases each). Trimming stripped 6 bases from V and 5 bases from J, with 34 bases between. Germline V gene data show CDR1 as SQVTM and CDR2 as ANQGSEA. There are 19 residues in the CDR3. The CDR3 DNA sequence: TGCAGCGTCGACGGGTTGGTAGCGCGCCACGACAAGGCAGGGGAGACCCAGTACTTC. Amino acids: CSVDGLVARHDKAGETQYF.